Given below is one T cell receptor (beta chain) in context. Its target is not known. This sample is drawn from a study of T-cell memory formation after mild COVID-19. Study context: In these data, TCR clusters were largely donor specific.

TCRdb re-called the 5' RACE reads through MiXCR, storing one row per CDR3 protein. The table has approximately 98,000 distinct CDR3 sequences, 15% to 20% seen once. Notes on the study in general: Pre-infection memory harbored some responding clones, suggesting cross-reactive memory joined. Among contracting clones, CD4+ were mainly CM/EM and CD8+ enriched in EMRA. Day 15 to 85 contracting clones showed balanced CD4/CD8; later expanders leaned CD4+.

Trimming cost V 2 bases and J 2 bases, with 3 bases left between them. The CDR3 is 12 residues long. CDR1 and CDR2 from the germline V gene are SEHNR and FQNEAQ (reference sequence). The sample taken for sequencing was PBMCs or a T cell subset sorted from them (not recorded which). This sequence joins TRBV7-9 and TRBJ2-5; no clear D. This TCR derives from a man aged 18 to 30 who had mild COVID-19 (a few samples of this study predate the infection). Cell type and time point are not known. CDR3 in DNA: TGTGCCAGCAGCTTAACTCAAGAGACCCAGTACTTC. Translating it yields CASSLTQETQYF.